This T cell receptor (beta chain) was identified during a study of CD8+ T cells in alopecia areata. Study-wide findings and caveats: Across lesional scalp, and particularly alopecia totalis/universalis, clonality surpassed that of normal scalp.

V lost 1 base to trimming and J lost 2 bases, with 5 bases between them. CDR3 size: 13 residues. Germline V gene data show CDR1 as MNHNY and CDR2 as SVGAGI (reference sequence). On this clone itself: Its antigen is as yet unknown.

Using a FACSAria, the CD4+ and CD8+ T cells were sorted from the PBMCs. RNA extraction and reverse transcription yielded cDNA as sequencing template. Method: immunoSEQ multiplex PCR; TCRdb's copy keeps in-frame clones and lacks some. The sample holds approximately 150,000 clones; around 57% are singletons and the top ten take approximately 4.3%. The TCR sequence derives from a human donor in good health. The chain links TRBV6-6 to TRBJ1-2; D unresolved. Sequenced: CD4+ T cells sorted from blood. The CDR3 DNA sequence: TGTGCCAGCAGTTACTTCGGGAACTATGGCTACACCTTC. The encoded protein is CASSYFGNYGYTF.